Listed here are 15 T cell receptor beta chains from one sample, sequenced in a study of response to subunit inactivated influenza vaccine. TCRdb processed the RT-PCR reads anew with MiXCR; each CDR3 protein has one entry. This sample has about half a million distinct CDR3 sequences, with about 25% found just once. The input for sequencing was CD4+ T cells sorted from PBMCs, taken roughly 5 days after vaccination. These receptors originate from a man in his fifties who received an inactivated influenza vaccine.

This clonotype has only a few counts. The chain combines TRBV4-1 with TRBJ1-3; the D gene is possibly TRBD1 (5 bases). CDR3 length: 18 residues. CDR1 and CDR2 (germline): MGHRA, YSYEKL. V lost 2 bases, J lost 0 bases, and 17 bases lay in between. This CDR3 reads CASSQSRMTQGSGNTIYF. In DNA form, the CDR3 reads TGCGCCAGCAGCCAATCTCGAATGACCCAGGGCTCTGGAAACACCATATATTTT.

The CDR3 region is CASSQPTSGHYEQYF. DNA for the CDR3: TGCGCCAGCAGCCAACCGACTAGCGGGCACTACGAGCAGTACTTC. The chain is built from TRBV4-1 and TRBJ2-7; 10 bases fit TRBD2. This CDR3 spans 15 amino acids. With 2 bases clipped from V and 3 bases from J, the junction kept 4 bases outside the gene matches. Germline values: CDR1 MGHRA, CDR2 YSYEKL.

The chain uses TRBV7-2 and TRBJ2-1; D is ambiguous. The CDR3 spans 13 residues. Between the trimmed V and J ends, which lost 5 bases and 9 bases, there was a span of 14 bases. The germline V gene has CDR1 SGHTA and CDR2 FQGNSA. In nucleotides, the CDR3 is TGTGCCAGCAGCAATCAAAACTTAGGTGAGCAGTTCTTC. Translation gives CASSNQNLGEQFF.

This clonotype turned up a few times. The V call is TRBV5-1, the J call TRBJ2-1, with no clear D. V was cut by 0 bases and J by 9 bases, with 19 bases left in between. CDR1 SGHRS and CDR2 YFSETQ come from the germline V gene. The CDR3 is made up of 16 amino acids. DNA for the CDR3: TGCGCCAGCAGCTTGGCAGCTGGGTTAGGGAATAGTGAGCAGTTCTTC. The encoded protein is CASSLAAGLGNSEQFF.

The table lists this clonotype with many counts. The chain is built from TRBV20-1 and TRBJ2-1; 8 nucleotides match TRBD2. Germline CDR1 reads DFQATT; CDR2 reads SNEGSKA (reference sequence). The CDR3 extends over 14 amino acids. With 3 bases clipped from V and 10 bases from J, the junction kept 11 bases outside the gene matches. The CDR3 here is CSASNGLAGGEQFF. The CDR3 DNA reads TGCAGTGCTAGTAACGGACTAGCTGGAGGAGAGCAGTTCTTC.

In this sample, this clonotype turned up a few times. The chain couples TRBV7-9 to TRBJ2-1; D is possibly TRBD1 or TRBD2 (5 bases each). Germline values: CDR1 SEHNR, CDR2 FQNEAQ (reference sequence). Deletions cut 3 bases from V and 8 bases from J, with 11 bases between. The CDR3 sequence is 13 residues long. CDR3 residues: CASSFPWGHEQFF. The DNA of the CDR3 is TGTGCCAGCAGCTTCCCCTGGGGACATGAGCAGTTCTTC.

The chain is built from TRBV6-5 and TRBJ2-5; D unresolved. CDR1 is MNHEY, CDR2 SVGAGI, per germline. The CDR3 has 11 residues. The V gene lost 10 bases and the J gene lost 2 bases, with 8 bases spanning the gap. The CDR3 here is CATKGQETQYF. CDR3 nucleotide sequence: TGTGCCACAAAAGGACAAGAGACCCAGTACTTC.

A few counts support this clonotype. The rearrangement uses TRBV29-1 and TRBJ2-1; D not resolved. The length of the CDR3 is 11 residues. The germline V gene has CDR1 SQVTM and CDR2 ANQGSEA. Trimming removed 6 bases at V and 3 bases at J, with 6 bases between. The CDR3 DNA sequence: TGCAGCGTCGTGGTCTACAATGAGCAGTTCTTC. This gives the protein CSVVVYNEQFF.

This chain links TRBV29-1 with TRBJ2-3; possibly TRBD1 or TRBD2 for D (5 bases each). Trimming pared 0 bases from V and 0 bases from J, leaving 16 bases between. CDR3 length: 17 residues. Germline V gene lookup returns CDR1 SQVTM and CDR2 ANQGSEA. CDR3 coding DNA: TGCAGCGTTGAAGAGGTTTGGGGGAAGTCTAGCACAGATACGCAGTATTTT. As protein: CSVEEVWGKSSTDTQYF.

The rearrangement uses TRBV20-1 and TRBJ1-6; 7 nucleotides match TRBD1. The germline V gene encodes CDR1 DFQATT and CDR2 SNEGSKA (reference sequence). Trimming at V came to 0 bases and at J to 9 bases, leaving 8 bases not matched to a gene. The CDR3 has 15 residues. Here the CDR3 DNA reads TGCAGTGCTAGAGATTTAGGGGGCTCTGTTTCACCCCTCCACTTT. It translates to CSARDLGGSVSPLHF.

CDR3 DNA: TGTGCCAGCAGCTTAGTTTTATCCCTAACCGGGGAGCTGTTTTTT. It is translated as CASSLVLSLTGELFF. V usage is TRBV7-2 and J usage is TRBJ2-2; D is ambiguous. The CDR3 has 15 residues. CDR1 and CDR2 (germline): SGHTA, FQGNSA. The V and J ends lost 1 base and 5 bases respectively, with 11 bases between them.

The chain is built from TRBV7-2 and TRBJ2-7; 9 bases are a match to TRBD1. Germline CDR1 is SGHTA and CDR2 is FQGNSA. The length of the CDR3 is 16 residues. V trimming: 3 bases; J trimming: 3 bases; junction bases outside the gene matches: 9. The CDR3 spells CASSLASGTGFYEQYF. In DNA form, the CDR3 reads TGTGCCAGCAGCTTGGCCTCCGGGACAGGGTTCTACGAGCAGTACTTC.

This clonotype was seen a few times. The V and J genes are TRBV20-1 and TRBJ2-7, with TRBD1 matching over 11 bases. CDR3 size: 15 residues. Per the germline V gene, CDR1 is DFQATT and CDR2 is SNEGSKA (reference sequence). Germline trimming cut 3 bases from V and 5 bases from J; bases unmatched to any gene: 9. CDR3 bases: TGCAGTGCTAGTGTCCCGGGACAGGGGGTGGACGAGCAGTACTTC. It specifies CSASVPGQGVDEQYF.

In its sample, this clonotype was seen a few times. The chain is built from TRBV27 and TRBJ2-5; TRBD2 matches 8 bases. This CDR3 region has 15 residues. Germline values: CDR1 MNHEY, CDR2 SMNVEV (reference sequence). V shed 8 bases and J 2 bases; nucleotides not matched to a gene: 10. CDR3 sequence reads: CASGTRTHGQETQYF. In nucleotides, the CDR3 is TGTGCCAGCGGGACTAGGACCCACGGGCAAGAGACCCAGTACTTC.

The chain links TRBV7-9 to TRBJ2-3; D gene ambiguous. CDR1 and CDR2 from the germline V gene are SEHNR and FQNEAQ (reference sequence). There are 14 residues in the CDR3. The germline V and J ends were trimmed by 4 bases and 0 bases, with 8 bases remaining between them. In nucleotides, the CDR3 is TGTGCCAGCAGCTCCCTGGACAGCACAGATACGCAGTATTTT. It is translated as CASSSLDSTDTQYF.